One and the same sample provided the 3 T cell receptor beta chains below, sequenced in a study of human T cells and chemical hapten exposure. TCRdb used MiXCR to reprocess the RACE reads, holding one entry per CDR3 protein. The sample contains 350,000 to 400,000 distinct CDR3 sequences, more than 4.5% of which appear only once. Indicated time point: pre-sensitization, week 0. Treatment specified: therapeutic diphenylcyclopropenone sensitization with weekly scalp DPC. The source was whole blood, collected in connection with sensitization to the hapten diphenylcyclopropenone (DPC). The source of these receptors is a woman aged 50 to 60 with alopecia areata. Some clones in this sample may be carry-over from other donors' samples.

This clonotype was seen repeatedly, ten times or more. The chain employs TRBV7-9 and TRBJ2-7, with TRBD1 matching over 7 bases. Germline values: CDR1 SEHNR, CDR2 FQNEAQ (reference sequence). The J segment lost 4 bases and the V segment lost 7 bases, leaving 4 bases of the junction unmatched. The CDR3 has 12 amino acids. The CDR3 coding sequence is TGTGCCAGCACAGGGGGAGTTTACGAGCAGTACTTC. Encoded protein: CASTGGVYEQYF.

This clonotype has more than one count but fewer than ten. J is TRBJ1-2 and V is TRBV7-9; D unclear. This CDR3 has 14 amino acids. V lost 1 base and J lost 4, with 10 bases in between. Per the germline V gene, CDR1 is SEHNR and CDR2 is FQNEAQ (reference sequence). Written as DNA, the CDR3 is TGTGCCAGCAGCTTAGGACGGACGGGCTATGGCTACACCTTC. Its protein is CASSLGRTGYGYTF.

This clonotype was counted only a few times. The chain links TRBV20-1 to TRBJ1-1; D is undetermined. Germline assignment: CDR1 DFQATT and CDR2 SNEGSKA (reference sequence). The CDR3 contains 12 residues. V was cut by 1 base and J by 5 bases, with 8 bases left in between. This CDR3 reads CSARGGRTEAFF. The CDR3 region has the DNA TGCAGTGCTAGAGGCGGGAGGACTGAAGCTTTCTTT.